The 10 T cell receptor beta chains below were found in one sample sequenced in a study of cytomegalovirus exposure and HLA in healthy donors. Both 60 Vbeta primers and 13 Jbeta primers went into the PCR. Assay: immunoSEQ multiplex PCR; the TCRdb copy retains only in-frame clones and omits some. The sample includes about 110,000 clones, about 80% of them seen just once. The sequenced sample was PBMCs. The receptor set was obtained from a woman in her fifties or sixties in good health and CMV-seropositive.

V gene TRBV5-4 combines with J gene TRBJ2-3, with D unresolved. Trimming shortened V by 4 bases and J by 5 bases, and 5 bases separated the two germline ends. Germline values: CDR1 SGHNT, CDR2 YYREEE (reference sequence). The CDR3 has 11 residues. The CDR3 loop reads CASSRGDTQYF. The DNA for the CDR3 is TGTGCCAGCAGCCGCGGAGATACGCAGTATTTT.

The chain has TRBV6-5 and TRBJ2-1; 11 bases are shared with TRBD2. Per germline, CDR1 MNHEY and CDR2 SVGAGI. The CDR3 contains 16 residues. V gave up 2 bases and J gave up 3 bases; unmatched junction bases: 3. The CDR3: CASSYKGTSGYNEQFF. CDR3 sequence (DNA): TGTGCCAGCAGTTACAAGGGGACTAGCGGCTACAATGAGCAGTTCTTC.

CDR3 loop: CASSPRVRAGELFF. In DNA, the CDR3 is TGTGCCAGCAGTCCTCGGGTTCGGGCCGGGGAGCTGTTTTTT. The V and J genes are TRBV7-2 and TRBJ2-2, with D unresolved. V dropped 6 bases and J dropped 6 bases, with 14 bases sitting between them. The CDR3 length is 14 residues. Germline loops: CDR1 SGHTA, CDR2 FQGNSA.

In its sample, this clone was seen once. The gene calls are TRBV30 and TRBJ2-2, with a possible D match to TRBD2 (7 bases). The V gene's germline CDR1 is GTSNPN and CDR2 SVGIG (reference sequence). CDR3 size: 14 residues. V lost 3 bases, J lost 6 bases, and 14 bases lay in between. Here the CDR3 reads CAWRRGAVAGELFF. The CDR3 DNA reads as TGTGCCTGGAGACGGGGGGCGGTTGCCGGGGAGCTGTTTTTT.

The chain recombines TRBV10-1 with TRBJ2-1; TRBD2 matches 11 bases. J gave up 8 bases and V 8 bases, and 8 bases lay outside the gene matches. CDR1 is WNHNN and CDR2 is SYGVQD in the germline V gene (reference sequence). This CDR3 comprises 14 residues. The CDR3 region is CASAASLAGDEQFF. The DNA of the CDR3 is TGCGCCAGCGCGGCCTCACTAGCGGGGGATGAGCAGTTCTTC.

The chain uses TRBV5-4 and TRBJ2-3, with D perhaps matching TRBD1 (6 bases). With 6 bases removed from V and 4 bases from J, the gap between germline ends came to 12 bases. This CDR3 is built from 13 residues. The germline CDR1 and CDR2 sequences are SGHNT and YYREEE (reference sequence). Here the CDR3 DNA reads TGTGCCAGCAAACAGGGCATCTCAGATACGCAGTATTTT. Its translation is CASKQGISDTQYF.

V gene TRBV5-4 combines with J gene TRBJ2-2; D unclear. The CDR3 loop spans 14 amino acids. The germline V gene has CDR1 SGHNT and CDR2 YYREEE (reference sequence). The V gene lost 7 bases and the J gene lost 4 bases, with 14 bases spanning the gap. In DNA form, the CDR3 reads TGTGCCAGCCGCATATCAACAGCCACCGGGGAGCTGTTTTTT. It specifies CASRISTATGELFF.

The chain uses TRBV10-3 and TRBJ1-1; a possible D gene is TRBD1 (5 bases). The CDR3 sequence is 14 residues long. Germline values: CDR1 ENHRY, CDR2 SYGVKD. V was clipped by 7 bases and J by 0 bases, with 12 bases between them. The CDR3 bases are TGTGCCATCAAAAAAGACAGAATGAACACTGAAGCTTTCTTT. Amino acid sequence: CAIKKDRMNTEAFF.

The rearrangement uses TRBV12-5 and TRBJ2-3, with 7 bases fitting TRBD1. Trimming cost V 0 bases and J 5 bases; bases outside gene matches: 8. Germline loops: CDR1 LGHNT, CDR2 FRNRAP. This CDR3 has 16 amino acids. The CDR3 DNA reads TGTGCTAGTGGTTTGGTACCGACAGGGCTGGGAGATACGCAGTATTTT. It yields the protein CASGLVPTGLGDTQYF.

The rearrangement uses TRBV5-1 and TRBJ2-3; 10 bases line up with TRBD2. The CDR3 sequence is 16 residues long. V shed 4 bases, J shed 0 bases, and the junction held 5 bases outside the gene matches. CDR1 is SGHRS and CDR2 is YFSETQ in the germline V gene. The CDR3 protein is CASSPGLAVSTDTQYF. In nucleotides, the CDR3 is TGCGCCAGCAGCCCTGGACTAGCGGTTAGCACAGATACGCAGTATTTT.